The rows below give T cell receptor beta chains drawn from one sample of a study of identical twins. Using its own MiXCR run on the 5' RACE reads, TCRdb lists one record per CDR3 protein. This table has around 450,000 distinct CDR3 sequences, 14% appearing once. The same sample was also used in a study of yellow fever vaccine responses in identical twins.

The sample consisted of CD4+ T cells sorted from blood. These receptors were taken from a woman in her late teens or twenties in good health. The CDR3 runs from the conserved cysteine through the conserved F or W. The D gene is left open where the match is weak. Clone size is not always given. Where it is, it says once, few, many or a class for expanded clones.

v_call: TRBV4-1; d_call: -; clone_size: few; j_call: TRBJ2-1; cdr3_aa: CASSAPGPSYNEQFF; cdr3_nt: TGCGCCAGCAGCGCCCCAGGGCCGTCCTACAATGAGCAGTTCTTC
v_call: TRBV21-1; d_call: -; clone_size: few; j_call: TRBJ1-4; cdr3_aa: CASTLGGTGNEKLFF; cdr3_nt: TGTGCCAGCACCCTGGGGGGGACAGGGAATGAAAAACTGTTTTTT
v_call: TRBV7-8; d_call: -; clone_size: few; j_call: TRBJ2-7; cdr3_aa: CASSNQQGEQYF; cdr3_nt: TGTGCCAGCAGCAATCAACAGGGAGAGCAGTACTTC
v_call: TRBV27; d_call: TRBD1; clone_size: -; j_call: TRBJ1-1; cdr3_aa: CASSFLPLQGEGAEAFF; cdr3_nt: TGTGCCAGCAGTTTCCTACCCCTACAGGGGGAGGGGGCTGAAGCTTTCTTT
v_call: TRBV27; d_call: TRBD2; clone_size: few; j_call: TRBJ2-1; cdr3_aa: CASRRLAGAEQFF; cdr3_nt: TGTGCCAGTCGCCGACTAGCGGGGGCTGAGCAGTTCTTC
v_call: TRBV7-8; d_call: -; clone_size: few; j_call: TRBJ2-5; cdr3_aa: CASSPEVYQETQYF; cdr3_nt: TGTGCCAGCAGCCCCGAAGTTTACCAAGAGACCCAGTACTTC
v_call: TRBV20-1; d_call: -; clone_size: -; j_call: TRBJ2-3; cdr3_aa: CSARGDSTDTQYF; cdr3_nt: TGCAGTGCCCGCGGGGACAGCACAGATACGCAGTATTTT
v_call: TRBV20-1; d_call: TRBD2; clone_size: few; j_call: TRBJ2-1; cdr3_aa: CSAAPGLAGLSSYNEQFF; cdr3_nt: TGCAGTGCCGCGCCGGGACTAGCGGGACTCAGCTCCTACAATGAGCAGTTCTTC
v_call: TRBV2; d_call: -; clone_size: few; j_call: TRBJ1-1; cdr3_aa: CASALDRFTEAFF; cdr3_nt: TGTGCCAGCGCCCTTGACAGGTTCACTGAAGCTTTCTTT
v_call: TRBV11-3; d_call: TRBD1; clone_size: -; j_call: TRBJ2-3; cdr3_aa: CASSLDGQADTQYF; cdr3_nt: TGTGCCAGCAGCTTAGACGGACAGGCCGATACGCAGTATTTT
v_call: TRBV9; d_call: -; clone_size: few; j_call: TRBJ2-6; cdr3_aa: CASSVELGANVLTF; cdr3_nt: TGTGCCAGCAGCGTAGAACTTGGGGCCAACGTCCTGACTTTC
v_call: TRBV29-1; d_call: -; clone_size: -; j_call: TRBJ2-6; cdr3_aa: CSVGFGGANVLTF; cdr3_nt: TGCAGCGTTGGGTTCGGTGGGGCCAACGTCCTGACTTTC
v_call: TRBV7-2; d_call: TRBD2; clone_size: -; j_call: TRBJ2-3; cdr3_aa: CASSLVAGGYTDTQYF; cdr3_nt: TGTGCCAGCAGCTTAGTGGCGGGGGGCTACACAGATACGCAGTATTTT
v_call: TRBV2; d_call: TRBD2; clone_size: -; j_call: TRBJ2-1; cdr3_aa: CASSEETSGREGVRFF; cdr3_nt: TGTGCCAGCAGTGAAGAAACTAGCGGGAGAGAGGGTGTGAGGTTCTTC
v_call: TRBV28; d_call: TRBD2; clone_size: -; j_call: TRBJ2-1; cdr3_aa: CASSSPAGLAGGTQFF; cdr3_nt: TGTGCCAGCAGTTCCCCCGCGGGACTAGCGGGGGGGACACAGTTCTTC
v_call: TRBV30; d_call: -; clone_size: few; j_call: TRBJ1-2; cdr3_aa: CAWSPVGGSVTVF; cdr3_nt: TGTGCCTGGAGCCCTGTGGGGGGCAGTGTCACGGTCTTC
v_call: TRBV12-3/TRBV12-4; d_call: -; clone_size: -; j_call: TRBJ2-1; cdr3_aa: CASSLASAPEQFF; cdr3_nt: TGTGCCAGCAGTTTGGCGTCCGCGCCCGAGCAGTTCTTC
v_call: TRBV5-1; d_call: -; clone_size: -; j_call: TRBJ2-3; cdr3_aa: CASSFGVGVTDTQYF; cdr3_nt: TGCGCCAGCAGCTTTGGTGTGGGGGTAACAGATACGCAGTATTTT
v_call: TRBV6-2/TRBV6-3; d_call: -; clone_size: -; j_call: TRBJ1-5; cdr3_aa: CASTTALDQPQHF; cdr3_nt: TGTGCCAGTACGACAGCCTTGGATCAGCCCCAGCATTTT
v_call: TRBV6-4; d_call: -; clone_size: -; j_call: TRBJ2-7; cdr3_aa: CASSGVPGYPYEQYF; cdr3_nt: TGTGCCAGCTCGGGGGTGCCAGGCTATCCCTACGAGCAGTACTTC
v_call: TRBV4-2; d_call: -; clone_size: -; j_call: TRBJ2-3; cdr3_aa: CASSQLGADSDTQYF; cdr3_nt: TGTGCCAGCAGCCAACTTGGCGCGGACTCAGATACGCAGTATTTT
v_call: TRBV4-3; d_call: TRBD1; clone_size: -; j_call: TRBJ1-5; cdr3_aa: CASSQDPGQGSQHF; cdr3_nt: TGCGCCAGCAGCCAAGACCCCGGACAGGGATCCCAGCATTTT